This TCR beta chain was recovered during a study of neurological immune-mediated disorders. Study-wide results and caveats: One related-CDR3 cluster, found by phylogenetic grouping, held repertoires of 18 of 34 multiple sclerosis patients and is a possible signature. The greatest TCR clonal expansion appeared in HTLV-1-associated myelopathy and the smallest, falling below healthy controls, in multiple sclerosis.

This clonotype was observed at least ten times. As yet, its antigen is unknown. The time point here: longitudinal time-point 3. The unsorted libraries were produced from 2 million PBMCs held at -80 C. V gave up 2 bases and J gave up 2 bases, with 15 bases separating them. The CDR3 is made up of 15 amino acids. The germline CDR1 and CDR2 sequences are DFQATT and SNEGSKA (reference sequence). The authors made cDNA by 5'RACE with 10-nucleotide random UMIs. TCRdb independently ran MiXCR on the 5' RACE reads; one entry per CDR3 protein. This table holds tens of thousands of distinct CDR3 sequences, approximately 4.6% found once.

The sequencing input was PBMCs. The J gene is TRBJ2-5, the V gene TRBV20-1; possible D gene TRBD2, 5 bases. The source of this sequence is a woman aged 55-69 years with multiple sclerosis. The CDR3 bases are TGCAGTGCTAGATCCCACGGGAACTTACAAGAGACCCAGTACTTC. It codes for CSARSHGNLQETQYF.